A selection of T cell receptor beta chains follows, all from one sample in a study of blood T cell repertoires in COVID-19. Repertoires were generated with immunoSEQ multiplex PCR, while TCRdb's copy carries only in-frame clones and drops some. The table shows hundreds of thousands of clones, with 88% occurring only once. Sequences were obtained from peripheral blood. The receptors shown here come from a woman between 65 and 79 years old with COVID-19, enrolled during active disease. Both conserved end residues are part of each CDR3. The order of the fields is D gene, V gene, J gene, CDR3 protein. D genes are given only for firm matches.

.	TRBV10-3	TRBJ2-5	CAISEAGQTQETQYF
.	TRBV21-1	TRBJ2-1	CASSTLPIPGLSSYNEQFF
.	TRBV2	TRBJ1-1	CASKTSGEAFF
TRBD1	TRBV5-6	TRBJ2-4	CASSHRDRGAERAKNIQYF
.	TRBV14	TRBJ2-5	CASSQVPFGGETQYF
TRBD1	TRBV7-2	TRBJ1-5	CASSDRAGNQPQHF
.	TRBV4-3	TRBJ2-7	CASSQDQLREQYF
TRBD1	TRBV6-5	TRBJ1-1	CASSYTGGTEAFF
TRBD1	TRBV24-1	TRBJ1-2	CATSESGTGFYGYTF
TRBD1	TRBV7-3	TRBJ1-1	CASSPTGTGDTEAFF
TRBD1	TRBV3-1/TRBV3-2	TRBJ1-5	CASSFGTGGEPQHF
.	TRBV15	TRBJ2-7	CATSRDGAGGYEQYF
TRBD1	TRBV24-1	TRBJ1-2	CATSDPYRGDNYGYTF
TRBD1	TRBV29-1	TRBJ2-7	CSVGWRQGNYEQYF
.	TRBV5-5	TRBJ1-4	CASSRIQGNNEKLFF
TRBD1	TRBV4-1	TRBJ2-7	CASSRGTGTSYEQYF
.	TRBV3-1/TRBV3-2	TRBJ1-1	CASSQNLGRGPSTEAFF
TRBD1	TRBV12-5	TRBJ1-5	CASGWTGFGPQHF
.	TRBV6-6	TRBJ2-5	CASSRGQETQYF
TRBD1	TRBV18	TRBJ1-3	CASSSGQGDGNTIYF
TRBD1	TRBV5-1	TRBJ2-7	CASSLEQGSEQYF
TRBD1	TRBV18	TRBJ1-3	CASSPEGQGSGNTIYF
TRBD1	TRBV9	TRBJ1-2	CASSEGQGLIGYTF
TRBD1	TRBV27	TRBJ1-6	CASSLGTGFGALHF
TRBD1	TRBV4-1	TRBJ2-7	CASSFDRGGLYEQYF
TRBD1	TRBV28	TRBJ1-6	CASRKTAGTGRNSPLHF
.	TRBV7-2	TRBJ1-1	CASSPRGRGLYPQAFF
.	TRBV12-3/TRBV12-4	TRBJ1-2	CASRFLSQGSYTF
TRBD1	TRBV30	TRBJ2-7	CAWNFGDRVGEQYF
TRBD1	TRBV3-1/TRBV3-2	TRBJ2-1	CASSQDRQGANEQFF
TRBD1	TRBV27	TRBJ2-1	CASSATGVGYNEQFF
TRBD1	TRBV5-1	TRBJ1-4	CASSGTGEGEKLFF